The 15 T cell receptor beta chains below were found in one sample sequenced in a study of T cell responses to AZD1222 COVID-19 vaccine. Sequenced by immunoSEQ multiplex PCR; TCRdb stores in-frame clones only, minus some. This table holds approximately 89,000 clones, around nine tenths found once. The source was peripheral blood, collected 28 days after the second AZD1222 dose. The source of these receptors is an adult who received the AZD1222 COVID-19 vaccine.

The V and J genes are TRBV27 and TRBJ2-7; D not certain. The V end was cut by 6 bases, the J end by 3 bases, with 12 bases between. The CDR3 has 13 amino acids. CDR1 is MNHEY, CDR2 SMNVEV, per germline (reference sequence). The CDR3 reads CASSPYPYYEQYF. CDR3 sequence (DNA): TGTGCCAGCAGCCCCTATCCCTACTACGAGCAGTACTTC.

This clone has only a few counts. This rearrangement joins TRBV7-9 to TRBJ2-7; the D gene is possibly TRBD2 (6 bases). Looked up from germline, CDR1 is SEHNR and CDR2 is FQNEAQ (reference sequence). Trimming shortened V by 6 bases and J by 1 base, and 13 bases separated the two germline ends. The length of the CDR3 is 14 residues. The CDR3 here is CASRGGDRSYEQYF. CDR3 nucleotides: TGTGCCAGCAGGGGCGGGGACCGGTCCTACGAGCAGTACTTC.

This chain uses TRBV6-5 with TRBJ2-2; 9 bases line up with TRBD1. The junction had 1 base not matched to a gene; V was cut back by 6 bases and J by 5 bases. The CDR3 sequence is 13 residues long. Germline V gene sequence: CDR1 MNHEY, CDR2 SVGAGI. The CDR3 DNA reads as TGTGCCAGCAGGACAGGGGGGACCGGGGAGCTGTTTTTT. Its protein is CASRTGGTGELFF.

The sample holds one count of this clone. The chain links TRBV6-5 to TRBJ1-2, with D perhaps TRBD1 (5 bases). The germline V and J ends were trimmed by 6 bases and 8 bases, with 10 bases remaining between them. Germline values: CDR1 MNHEY, CDR2 SVGAGI. CDR3 size: 11 residues. The CDR3 sequence: CASRREGGYTF. CDR3 sequence (DNA): TGTGCCAGCAGGCGAGAGGGGGGCTACACCTTC.

V and J are TRBV7-3 and TRBJ2-1; D ambiguous. Germline CDR1 is SGHTA and CDR2 is FQGTGA. Trimming pared 1 base from V and 6 bases from J, leaving 7 bases between. This CDR3 has 13 amino acids. In nucleotides, the CDR3 is TGTGCCAGCAGCTTAATAGCTTCCAATGAGCAGTTCTTC. Its protein is CASSLIASNEQFF.

This chain links TRBV6-1 with TRBJ2-7; TRBD1 aligns across 8 bases. V was pared by 6 bases and J by 2 bases, with 9 bases of the junction left unmatched. This CDR3 comprises 15 residues. Germline CDR1 is MNHNS and CDR2 is SASEGT. The CDR3 region is CASRSQGASAYEQYF. In DNA form, the CDR3 reads TGTGCCAGCAGGAGCCAGGGGGCCTCAGCCTACGAGCAGTACTTC.

The chain employs TRBV13 and TRBJ2-3, with TRBD2 matching 9 bases. The CDR3 contains 14 residues. Unmatched junction bases numbered 3, after V lost 3 bases and J lost 5 bases. The germline CDR1 and CDR2 sequences are PRHDT and FYEKMQ (reference sequence). The CDR3 coding sequence is TGTGCCAGCAGCTTGCGGGGGGGCGGAGATACGCAGTATTTT. It specifies CASSLRGGGDTQYF. Filled out from reference TRBV13 and TRBJ2-3, the complete variable domain reads AAGVIQSPRHLIKEKRETATLKCYPIPRHDTVYWYQQGPGQDPQFLISFYEKMQSDKGSIPDRFSAQQFSDYHSELNMSSLELGDSALYFCASSLRGGGDTQYFGPGTRLTVL.

The chain joins TRBV28 to TRBJ2-1, with 9 bases that match TRBD1. Losses at the gene ends were 9 bases for V and 6 bases for J; bases not matched to a gene: 9. CDR1 and CDR2 (germline): MDHEN, SYDVKM. The CDR3 consists of 14 residues. CDR3: CASDRGRPLNEQFF. The CDR3 nucleotides are TGTGCCAGTGACAGGGGGAGACCCCTCAATGAGCAGTTCTTC.

This rearrangement joins TRBV3-1 (or the pseudogene TRBV3-2) to TRBJ2-7, with D perhaps matching TRBD1 or TRBD2 (6 bases each). The CDR3 is 14 residues long. Trimming took 4 bases from V and 2 from J, leaving 12 bases between them. CDR1 and CDR2 (germline): LGHDT, YNNKEL (reference sequence). The DNA for the CDR3 is TGTGCCAGCAGCCGGAGGGGGTACGCCTACGAGCAGTACTTC. Translating gives CASSRRGYAYEQYF.

V usage is TRBV18 and J usage is TRBJ2-2; D uncertain. V gave up 2 bases and J gave up 2 bases, with 6 bases separating them. Looked up from germline, CDR1 is KGHSH and CDR2 is LQKENI. CDR3 length equals 14 residues. The CDR3 here is CASSPFLNTGELFF. CDR3 nucleotide sequence: TGTGCCAGCTCACCATTCCTTAACACCGGGGAGCTGTTTTTT.

The sample holds a few counts of this clone. The CDR3 protein is CASSLVPGSVTDTQYF. The CDR3 DNA sequence: TGCGCCAGCAGCTTGGTACCGGGAAGCGTCACAGATACGCAGTATTTT. V usage is TRBV5-1 and J usage is TRBJ2-3, with a tentative D call TRBD2 (5 bases). The CDR3 is 16 amino acids. The germline CDR1 and CDR2 sequences are SGHRS and YFSETQ. The V and J ends lost 0 bases and 2 bases respectively, with 13 bases between them.

V and J are TRBV15 and TRBJ2-1; 11 bases are a match to TRBD1. V dropped 4 bases and J dropped 4; count of bases not matched to a gene: 3. Germline V gene sequence: CDR1 LNHNV, CDR2 YYDKDF (reference sequence). This CDR3 comprises 15 residues. The DNA of the CDR3 is TGTGCCACCAGCACCGGACAGGGGGCGTACAATGAGCAGTTCTTC. It is translated as CATSTGQGAYNEQFF.

This chain uses TRBV3-1 (or the pseudogene TRBV3-2) with TRBJ2-7; no clear D gene. This CDR3 is 15 amino acids long. Looked up from germline, CDR1 is LGHDT and CDR2 is YNNKEL (reference sequence). Trimming shortened V by 0 bases and J by 2 bases, and 11 bases separated the two germline ends. CDR3 sequence: CASSQDPPPPYEQYF. For the CDR3, the DNA is TGTGCCAGCAGCCAAGATCCCCCGCCGCCCTACGAGCAGTACTTC.

This chain connects TRBV10-1 to TRBJ1-1; TRBD1 agrees at 12 bases. Germline CDR1 and CDR2: WNHNN and SYGVQD (reference sequence). The V segment lost 6 bases and the J segment 1 base; nucleotides outside the gene matches: 12. This CDR3 is 18 amino acids long. CDR3 DNA: TGCGCCAGCAGCCCGTCTTTGGGACAGGGGGCCCGGAACACTGAAGCTTTCTTT. This sequence encodes CASSPSLGQGARNTEAFF.

The chain joins TRBV5-6 to TRBJ1-6, with D unresolved. The CDR3 contains 16 residues. The V and J ends lost 2 bases and 0 bases respectively, with 9 bases between them. Germline CDR1 is SGHDT and CDR2 is YYEEEE. CDR3 nucleotides: TGTGCCAGCAGCTTACGACATAGCTCCTATAATTCACCCCTCCACTTT. This gives the protein CASSLRHSSYNSPLHF.